Sequencing of this T cell receptor beta chain was carried out in a study of CD8 T cells in Susac syndrome (dated by TCRdb to between 2018 and 2021). A note on the overall study: The study used repertoire sequencing to test whether antigen drove CD8+ T cell activation and differentiation in Susac syndrome. Clonality of the CD8+ T cell repertoire was compared between over 10 healthy donors, approximately 14 Susac syndrome patients and 15 multiple sclerosis patients.

Peripheral blood CD8+ and CD4+ T cells from healthy donors, Susac syndrome patients and multiple sclerosis patients were profiled by high-throughput TCR beta sequencing. Treatment-naive patients with stable or active relapsing-remitting disease fulfilling revised McDonald criteria were used as multiple sclerosis controls. Bulk CD8+ and CD4+ T cells were purified by magnetic negative isolation, whereas CD8+ TEMRA cells were enriched by FACS. Blood was collected in EDTA tubes and processed within 24 hours, with PBMCs isolated through density gradient centrifugation. PBMCs intended for TCR sequencing were cryopreserved in liquid nitrogen and were subsequently thawed in a 37 degrees C water bath. The sorted or isolated CD4+, CD8+ and CD8+ TEMRA cells reached a purity of at least 90%. The CDR3 contains 16 residues, cysteine and phenylalanine counted. Kept here is only the CDR3 DNA, which spans 48 bases and is read in frame from base 1. The germline V gene yields SNHLY for CDR1 and FYNNEI for CDR2. V loses 2 bases at its end and J loses 3 bases; junction bases beyond the gene matches: 1.

This clonotype was picked up one time. Its cognate antigen has yet to be identified. Qualities for individual bases were not recorded, and no much larger clone is one base off. A single read offers scant evidence. RNA was extracted using the RNeasy kit, and roughly 0.5 to 1 microgram was reverse transcribed with random hexamers. The immunoSEQ multiplex PCR assay, which covers 54 Vbeta and 13 Jbeta segments, was used to amplify TCR beta CDR3 regions. PCR amplification bias was corrected by using a synthetic template baseline for primer optimization and computational correction. The study's own analysis went as follows. Reads were assigned to V, D and J genes according to IMGT and analyzed in immunoSEQ Analyzer, with only productive sequences retained. Clonality was calculated as one minus the Shannon entropy normalized by log2 of the number of productive unique sequences. Public and private clones were assessed among the 100 most prevalent clones of each patient and control. A clone was defined as Susac-specific if it was absent from the healthy and MS cohorts, from 950 to 1,300 published viral clones and from other ImmuneACCESS disease sequences. TCRdb reran the public reads through fastp at Q25 and MiXCR, keeping productive beta chains. Identical CDR3 protein sequences are pooled into one entry, listed with their most common genes and DNA. The V and J calls shown here were made by TCRdb, not taken from the authors' results. The sample data list fewer than 85,000 distinct CDR3 sequences, and roughly 95% of these were observed just once. Approximately 0.38% of the sample lies in the top ten.

The investigation overall reported the following: The number of individuals in the TCR sequencing and HLA analysis was recognized as being relatively small.

Recombination joined TRBV2 with TRBJ2-1; 13 bases in the junction line up with TRBD2. Sequencing used CD8+ T cells from PBMCs. The TCR comes from a human donor with multiple sclerosis. DNA sequence: TGTGCCAGCAGTGAAACTAGCGGGAGGGTCTACAATGAGCAGTTCTTC. This gives the protein CASSETSGRVYNEQFF.